These 24 T cell receptor beta chains originate from one sample sequenced in a study of shared clonotypes between healthy human individuals. Measured with immunoSEQ multiplex PCR; TCRdb has only the in-frame clones, and not every one. Of about 470,000 clones listed, roughly 77% were seen once; the top ten hold roughly 13%. The sequencing sample was made of PBMCs. These receptors all stem from a middle-aged woman in good health. Some clones in this sample may be carry-over from other donors' samples.

The chain combines TRBV19 with TRBJ2-7; TRBD1 aligns across 8 bases. V lost 1 base, J lost 7 bases, and 6 bases stayed unmatched. Germline V CDR1 and CDR2: LNHDA, SQIVND (reference sequence). This CDR3 spans 14 amino acids. The CDR3 region is CASSIGQGAEEQYF. The CDR3 DNA is TGTGCCAGTAGTATAGGGCAGGGGGCCGAAGAGCAGTACTTC.

V gene TRBV7-2 combines with J gene TRBJ2-1; TRBD2 agrees at 7 bases. V shed 4 bases and J 7 bases; nucleotides not matched to a gene: 4. Germline CDR1 reads SGHTA; CDR2 reads FQGNSA. The CDR3 consists of 13 residues. CDR3 loop: CASSSGLVNEQFF. CDR3 sequence (DNA): TGTGCCAGCAGCTCAGGACTAGTTAATGAGCAGTTCTTC.

This clone turned up a few times. The CDR3 protein is CASSIGPGLANTGELFF. CDR3 in DNA: TGTGCCAGCAGCATAGGCCCGGGACTAGCGAACACCGGGGAGCTGTTTTTT. The chain joins TRBV7-9 to TRBJ2-2; TRBD2 matches at 8 bases. This CDR3 comprises 17 residues. The V segment lost 5 bases and the J segment 0 bases; nucleotides outside the gene matches: 8. Germline V gene lookup returns CDR1 SEHNR and CDR2 FQNEAQ (reference sequence).

In this sample, this clone turned up a few times. CDR3 sequence reads: CASNGDGRYNEQFF. The CDR3 region has the DNA TGTGCCAGCAACGGGGACGGGAGATACAATGAGCAGTTCTTC. This rearrangement joins TRBV5-4 to TRBJ2-1, with D possibly being TRBD2 (6 bases). Germline loops: CDR1 SGHNT, CDR2 YYREEE (reference sequence). Between the trimmed V and J ends, which lost 6 bases and 4 bases, there was a span of 14 bases. The CDR3 runs 14 residues.

The rearrangement uses TRBV2 and TRBJ2-4; D is unclear. Germline assignment: CDR1 SNHLY and CDR2 FYNNEI. The CDR3 extends over 14 amino acids. Trimming stripped 3 bases from V and 6 bases from J, with 12 bases between. DNA for the CDR3: TGTGCCAGCAGTGATTCCGGGCTTCGAAACATTCAGTACTTC. Its translation: CASSDSGLRNIQYF.

V is TRBV7-3 and J is TRBJ2-1; D gene unclear. Trimming took off 4 bases at V and 0 bases at J, with 10 bases between the two ends. Germline CDR1 reads SGHTA; CDR2 reads FQGTGA. This CDR3 has 15 amino acids. The CDR3, as DNA: TGTGCCAGCAGCTCCCGTACAAGCTCCTACAATGAGCAGTTCTTC. Encoded protein: CASSSRTSSYNEQFF.

The chain carries TRBV18 and TRBJ2-7; TRBD1 agrees at 8 bases. Per germline, CDR1 KGHSH and CDR2 LQKENI. After removal of 1 base from V and 1 base from J, the junction contained 6 bases not matched to a gene. The CDR3 contains 16 residues. Here the CDR3 DNA reads TGTGCCAGCTCACCACTGGGGCAGGGGGCTTCCTACGAGCAGTACTTC. Amino acid sequence: CASSPLGQGASYEQYF.

The J gene is TRBJ2-1, the V gene TRBV15; tentatively, D is TRBD2 (6 bases). Per the germline V gene, CDR1 is LNHNV and CDR2 is YYDKDF (reference sequence). This CDR3 has 15 residues. V was trimmed by 0 bases and J by 4 bases, leaving 10 bases between them. Here the CDR3 reads CATSRETSRYNEQFF. The CDR3 DNA sequence: TGTGCCACCAGCAGAGAAACTAGCCGGTACAATGAGCAGTTCTTC.

CDR3: CASSPTTSAALYF. For the CDR3, the DNA is TGTGCCAGCAGCCCAACAACTAGCGCCGCCCTGTATTTT. This chain links TRBV14 with TRBJ2-3, with 7 bases lining up with TRBD2. The CDR3 extends over 13 amino acids. The V gene end was trimmed by 4 bases and the J gene end by 14 bases; junction bases not matched to a gene: 12. Germline CDR1 is SGHDN and CDR2 is FVKESK.

The chain recombines TRBV7-9 with TRBJ2-5; the match to TRBD2 covers 13 bases. CDR3 length equals 14 residues. The germline V gene has CDR1 SEHNR and CDR2 FQNEAQ (reference sequence). Germline trimming cut 6 bases from V and 4 bases from J; bases unmatched to any gene: 2. For the CDR3, the DNA is TGTGCCAGCAGACTAGCGGGAGGGCCAGAGACCCAGTACTTC. Translation gives CASRLAGGPETQYF.

The rearrangement uses TRBV19 and TRBJ1-2, with 8 nucleotides matching TRBD1. J lost 4 bases, V lost 6 bases, and 10 bases had no gene match. Germline loops: CDR1 LNHDA, CDR2 SQIVND (reference sequence). The CDR3 extends over 15 amino acids. The chain's CDR3 is CASSDPGQVFYGYTF. The CDR3 DNA sequence: TGTGCCAGTAGCGATCCGGGACAGGTCTTCTATGGCTACACCTTC.

The CDR3 DNA is TGTGCCAGCAGACCTCCCGGGAGGGCCTGGGAGCAGTACTTC. As protein: CASRPPGRAWEQYF. The rearrangement joins TRBV27 to TRBJ2-7, with 8 bases matching TRBD2. V trimming: 6 bases; J trimming: 7 bases; junction bases outside the gene matches: 11. The CDR3 is made up of 14 amino acids. Germline CDR1 is MNHEY and CDR2 is SMNVEV (reference sequence).

The CDR3 bases are TGTGCCAGCAGCTTGGCGACAACAACTATTCCTACTTATGGACTGTTTTTT. It is translated as CASSLATTTIPTYGLFF. V and J are TRBV5-5 and TRBJ1-4; D not certain. This CDR3 comprises 17 residues. Looked up from germline, CDR1 is SGHKS and CDR2 is YYEKEE (reference sequence). Deletions cut 0 bases from V and 13 bases from J, with 25 bases between.

The chain recombines TRBV7-3 with TRBJ2-2, with a weak D call TRBD2 (6 bases). Germline-derived CDR1 and CDR2 are SGHTA and FQGTGA. CDR3 length equals 15 residues. Deletions cut 4 bases from V and 6 bases from J, with 15 bases between. The CDR3 here is CASSSQGLVAGELFF. Written as DNA, the CDR3 is TGTGCCAGCAGCTCGCAGGGACTTGTTGCCGGGGAGCTGTTTTTT.

The rearrangement links TRBV6-6 to TRBJ2-7; TRBD2 is a possible D gene (6 bases). The germline gives CDR1 MNHNY, CDR2 SVGAGI (reference sequence). The CDR3 covers 16 residues. V shed 0 bases and J shed 0 bases, with 12 bases lying between them. CDR3 bases: TGTGCCAGCAGTTACTCTAGGTCCGGGAGCTCCTACGAGCAGTACTTC. Amino acid sequence: CASSYSRSGSSYEQYF.

The chain couples TRBV18 to TRBJ2-7, with TRBD1 identical over 10 bases. The CDR3 has 16 residues. Per the germline V gene, CDR1 is KGHSH and CDR2 is LQKENI. Trimming took 5 bases from V and 3 from J; bases not matched to a gene: 10. CDR3 coding DNA: TGTGCCAGCTCAGCCGCTTGGGACAGGGGTGTCTACGAGCAGTACTTC. Amino acids: CASSAAWDRGVYEQYF. The variable domain in full, with the rest retrieved from reference TRBV18 and TRBJ2-7, is NAGVMQNPRHLVRRRGQEARLRCSPMKGHSHVYWYRQLPEEGLKFMVYLQKENIIDESGMPKERFSAEFPKEGPSILRIQQVVRGDSAAYFCASSAAWDRGVYEQYFGPGTRLTVT.

This chain joins TRBV7-2 and TRBJ2-5; possibly TRBD2 for D (5 bases). V was trimmed by 5 bases and J by 3 bases, leaving 13 bases between them. The CDR3 has 14 residues. Germline V CDR1 and CDR2: SGHTA, FQGNSA. CDR3 in amino acids: CASSRVGREETQYF. For the CDR3, the DNA is TGTGCCAGCAGCCGGGTAGGGCGGGAAGAGACCCAGTACTTC.

The chain links TRBV28 to TRBJ1-5; the D is unclear. V lost 5 bases and J lost 6, with 20 bases in between. The germline V gene encodes CDR1 MDHEN and CDR2 SYDVKM. The CDR3 runs to 16 residues. The CDR3 coding sequence is TGTGCCAGCAGTCCGCCGGCCAGAGGTCTCGGTCAGCCCCAGCATTTT. It specifies CASSPPARGLGQPQHF.

V is TRBV9 and J is TRBJ1-2; unclear D gene. The CDR3 covers 13 residues. The ends were cut back, 7 bases at V and 3 bases at J, with 13 bases in the middle. Germline CDR1 SGDLS, CDR2 YYNGEE. The CDR3 loop is CASSRLRDYGYTF. The CDR3 coding sequence is TGTGCCAGCTCCAGGTTACGAGACTATGGCTACACCTTC. Filled out from reference TRBV9 and TRBJ1-2, the complete variable domain reads DSGVTQTPKHLITATGQRVTLRCSPRSGDLSVYWYQQSLDQGLQFLIQYYNGEERAKGNILERFSAQQFPDLHSELNLSSLELGDSALYFCASSRLRDYGYTFGSGTRLTVV.

The chain combines TRBV7-2 with TRBJ1-1; 7 bases align to TRBD1. Germline V gives CDR1 SGHTA, CDR2 FQGNSA. The CDR3 spans 14 residues. The trim removed 6 bases at V and 1 base at J, leaving 5 bases unmatched. The CDR3 nucleotides are TGTGCCAGCAGTAATCGACAGGGGAACACTGAAGCTTTCTTT. Protein product: CASSNRQGNTEAFF.

In regard to this clone: With a far larger clone one base away, a read error is the likely cause. This chain connects TRBV25-1 to TRBJ2-3, with D possibly TRBD1 on 5 matching bases. V lost 5 bases and J 10 bases, leaving 19 bases between the germline ends. CDR1 MGHDK and CDR2 SYGVNS come from the germline V gene. CDR3 length: 14 amino acids. In DNA, the CDR3 is TGTGCCAGCAGTTCGACAGCCCCCACCGAGTCGCAGTATTTT. Translation gives CASSSTAPTESQYF.

V gene TRBV28 combines with J gene TRBJ1-1; maybe TRBD1 (6 bases). V lost 5 bases to trimming and J lost 0 bases, with 13 bases between them. The CDR3 sequence is 15 residues long. Looked up from germline, CDR1 is MDHEN and CDR2 is SYDVKM. This chain's CDR3 is CASSPQWGLNTEAFF. The CDR3, as DNA: TGTGCCAGCAGTCCACAGTGGGGGCTGAACACTGAAGCTTTCTTT.

The chain has TRBV5-1 and TRBJ2-5, with 7 nucleotides matching TRBD2. The closer fit of TRBJ2-7 to the DNA end suggests the J call may be wrong. The CDR3 is made up of 13 amino acids. Germline CDR1 reads SGHRS; CDR2 reads YFSETQ. Here the CDR3 reads CASSLNSGDEQYF. The CDR3 DNA follows: TGCGCCAGCAGCTTGAACAGCGGGGACGAGCAGTACTTC.

This clone occurred once. The genes are TRBV4-2 and TRBJ1-1, with 8 positions matching TRBD1. The germline V gene encodes CDR1 LGHNA and CDR2 YNFKEQ. V gave up 4 bases and J gave up 4 bases; unmatched junction bases: 5. CDR3 length equals 14 residues. The CDR3 spells CASSPKTGGTEAFF. The CDR3 bases are TGTGCCAGCAGCCCCAAAACAGGGGGCACTGAAGCTTTCTTT.